The clone carrying this TCR beta chain appeared a few times. The V gene's germline CDR1 is SGHAT and CDR2 FQNNGV. Trimming cost V 4 bases and J 4 bases; bases outside gene matches: 5. CDR3 length equals 15 residues. This specimen comes from a study of regulatory T cells in long-lasting Graves disease. Time point indicated: persistent/refractory GD, antithyroid drugs over 5 years with positive TRAb. The TCR library was prepared using RNA isolated from PBMCs. Construction of TCR beta libraries relied on iRepertoire HTBI primers and on Arm-PCR targeting CDR3 regions. TCRdb redid the calling of the multiplex PCR reads with MiXCR, one entry per CDR3 protein. The table has a few hundred thousand distinct CDR3 sequences, roughly a quarter seen once.

Sequencing was performed on peripheral blood mononuclear cells (PBMCs), taken when the disease was refractory, from a patient treated with antithyroid drugs. The receptor's source is a female donor with Graves disease. V usage is TRBV11-2 and J usage is TRBJ2-3, with TRBD1 identical over 10 bases. The CDR3 protein is CASSSAGTGADTQYF. The CDR3 coding sequence is TGTGCCAGCAGCTCGGCCGGGACAGGGGCAGATACGCAGTATTTT. Drawing the rest from reference TRBV11-2 and TRBJ2-3, the complete variable domain is EAGVAQSPRYKIIEKRQSVAFWCNPISGHATLYWYQQILGQGPKLLIQFQNNGVVDDSQLPKDRFSAERLKGVDSTLKIQPAKLEDSAVYLCASSSAGTGADTQYFGPGTRLTVL.